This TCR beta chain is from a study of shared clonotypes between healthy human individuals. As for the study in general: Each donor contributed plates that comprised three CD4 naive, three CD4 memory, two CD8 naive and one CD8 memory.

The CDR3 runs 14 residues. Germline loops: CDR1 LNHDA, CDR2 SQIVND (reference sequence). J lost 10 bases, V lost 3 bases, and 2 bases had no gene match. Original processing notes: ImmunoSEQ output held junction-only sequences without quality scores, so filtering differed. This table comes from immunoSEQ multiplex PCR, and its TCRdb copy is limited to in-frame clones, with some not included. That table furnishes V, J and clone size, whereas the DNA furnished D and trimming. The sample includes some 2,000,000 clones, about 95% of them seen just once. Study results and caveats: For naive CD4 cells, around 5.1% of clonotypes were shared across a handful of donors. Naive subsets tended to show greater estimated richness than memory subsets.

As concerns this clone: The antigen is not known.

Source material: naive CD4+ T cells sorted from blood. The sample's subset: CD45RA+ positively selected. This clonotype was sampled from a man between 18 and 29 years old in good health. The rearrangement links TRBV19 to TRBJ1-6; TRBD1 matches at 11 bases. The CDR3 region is CASSMDRGLSPLHF. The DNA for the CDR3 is TGTGCCAGTAGTATGGACAGGGGGCTATCACCCCTCCACTTT.